One and the same sample provided the 29 T cell receptor beta chains below, sequenced in a study of blood T cell repertoires in COVID-19. Data came from immunoSEQ multiplex PCR; TCRdb stores just in-frame clones and leaves some out. Here the sample spans approximately 180,000 clones, about 79% being singletons. Sequencing was carried out using peripheral blood. These receptors originate from a woman in her seventies with acute or convalescent COVID-19.

The genes are TRBV5-1 and TRBJ2-5; no firm D call. The V gene lost 0 bases and the J gene lost 5 bases, with 11 bases spanning the gap. The CDR3 runs to 14 residues. Germline V gene data show CDR1 as SGHRS and CDR2 as YFSETQ. This chain's CDR3 is CASSLGLDGETQYF. CDR3 nucleotides: TGCGCCAGCAGCTTGGGCCTAGATGGGGAGACCCAGTACTTC.

This rearrangement joins TRBV3-1 (or the pseudogene TRBV3-2) to TRBJ1-2, with D unresolved. Trimming pared 0 bases from V and 8 bases from J, leaving 10 bases between. The CDR3 has 13 residues. Germline CDR1 LGHDT, CDR2 YNNKEL (reference sequence). The CDR3 region is CASSQEVQRGYTF. The CDR3 DNA reads as TGTGCCAGCAGCCAAGAAGTCCAGCGCGGCTACACCTTC.

J is TRBJ2-6 and V is TRBV5-1, with D possibly matching TRBD1 (7 bases). The germline V and J ends were trimmed by 0 bases and 7 bases, with 14 bases remaining between them. The CDR3 consists of 16 residues. CDR1 is SGHRS and CDR2 is YFSETQ in the germline V gene. In nucleotides, the CDR3 is TGCGCCAGCAGCTTGGTGCCCCAGGGGGGTGCCAACGTCCTGACTTTC. Protein: CASSLVPQGGANVLTF.

The chain's CDR3 is CASSLTGATNEKLFF. The CDR3 coding sequence is TGTGCCAGCAGCCTGACAGGTGCAACTAATGAAAAACTGTTTTTT. The chain combines TRBV7-9 with TRBJ1-4, with a tentative D call TRBD1 (6 bases). From germline, CDR1 is SEHNR and CDR2 FQNEAQ (reference sequence). The CDR3 has 15 amino acids. V gave up 5 bases and J gave up 0 bases, with 10 bases separating them.

The chain combines TRBV19 with TRBJ2-1, with TRBD2 identical over 9 bases. CDR1 and CDR2 (germline): LNHDA, SQIVND (reference sequence). CDR3 length equals 13 residues. V trimming: 7 bases; J trimming: 9 bases; junction bases outside the gene matches: 7. The CDR3 DNA reads as TGTGCCAGTATACGTAGCGGGAGCAGTGAGCAGTTCTTC. Translation gives CASIRSGSSEQFF.

Written as DNA, the CDR3 is TGTGCCAGTAGTAGTTGGGGACTAGCGGGAGATGAGCGAGCCACCGGGGAGCTGTTTTTT. Translation: CASSSWGLAGDERATGELFF. This chain joins TRBV19 and TRBJ2-2; 14 nucleotides agree with TRBD2. The CDR3 is made up of 20 amino acids. The trim removed 4 bases at V and 4 bases at J, leaving 14 bases unmatched. The germline gives CDR1 LNHDA, CDR2 SQIVND (reference sequence).

This clone was seen more than once but under ten times. The chain carries TRBV7-8 and TRBJ2-7, with 9 bases matching TRBD2. V shed 7 bases, J shed 6 bases, and the junction held 16 bases outside the gene matches. Germline assignment: CDR1 SGHVS and CDR2 FQNEAQ. The CDR3 covers 16 residues. The CDR3 spells CASNDDGRGGGGEQYF. CDR3 nucleotides: TGTGCCAGCAATGACGACGGTCGCGGGGGGGGCGGCGAGCAGTACTTC.

The V and J genes are TRBV6-5 and TRBJ1-3; D is undetermined. CDR1 and CDR2 (germline): MNHEY, SVGAGI. V lost 6 bases and J lost 5, with 8 bases in between. CDR3 length: 12 amino acids. The CDR3 spells CASSDFRNTIYF. The CDR3, as DNA: TGTGCCAGCAGCGACTTTAGAAACACCATATATTTT.

The count of this clone is one. The chain recombines TRBV27 with TRBJ2-5, with 7 bases matching TRBD1. Trimming at V came to 1 base and at J to 1 base, leaving 3 bases not matched to a gene. The CDR3 has 15 residues. Germline CDR1 is MNHEY and CDR2 is SMNVEV (reference sequence). The CDR3 DNA reads as TGTGCCAGCAGTTTATGGGGACAGACCCAAGAGACCCAGTACTTC. Protein product: CASSLWGQTQETQYF.

This chain uses TRBV20-1 with TRBJ2-3; D unresolved. Trimming removed 6 bases at V and 6 bases at J, with 10 bases between. Germline CDR1 reads DFQATT; CDR2 reads SNEGSKA (reference sequence). This CDR3 is built from 11 residues. Here the CDR3 reads CSAPREDTQYF. CDR3 bases: TGCAGTGCCCCCCGAGAGGATACGCAGTATTTT.

The chain recombines TRBV3-1 (or the pseudogene TRBV3-2) with TRBJ1-6; D not resolved. The germline V gene has CDR1 LGHDT and CDR2 YNNKEL (reference sequence). V lost 5 bases and J lost 7, with 9 bases in between. The CDR3 length is 13 residues. The CDR3 DNA reads TGTGCCAGCAGCTGGCAGTCCAATTCACCCCTCCACTTT. Its protein product is CASSWQSNSPLHF.

This clone has just a few counts. This rearrangement joins TRBV5-8 to TRBJ2-7, with a possible D match to TRBD1 (5 bases). The germline V and J ends were trimmed by 0 bases and 2 bases, with 12 bases remaining between them. This CDR3 spans 15 amino acids. Germline V lookup: CDR1 SGHTS, CDR2 YDEGEE. The CDR3 sequence is CASSLGQGLTYEQYF. CDR3 in DNA: TGTGCCAGCAGCTTGGGGCAGGGCCTCACCTACGAGCAGTACTTC.

The V call is TRBV7-8, the J call TRBJ2-7, with 7 bases identical to TRBD2. CDR1 is SGHVS, CDR2 FQNEAQ, per germline. The CDR3 is made up of 15 amino acids. With V trimmed by 6 bases and J by 0 bases, 8 bases remained unmatched. CDR3 coding DNA: TGTGCCAGCAGTCCACTAGCGTCGAGCTCCTACGAGCAGTACTTC. Its translation: CASSPLASSSYEQYF.

The chain has TRBV12-3 or TRBV12-4 and TRBJ1-1; D unresolved. V was pared by 1 base and J by 4 bases, with 7 bases between. The length of the CDR3 is 13 residues. The CDR3 loop is CASSLGPGTEAFF. In nucleotides, the CDR3 is TGTGCCAGCAGTTTAGGCCCGGGCACTGAAGCTTTCTTT.

The chain links TRBV5-1 to TRBJ1-2; maybe TRBD1 (6 bases). Germline V gene lookup returns CDR1 SGHRS and CDR2 YFSETQ. The CDR3 runs 13 residues. V lost 4 bases to trimming and J lost 4 bases, with 11 bases between them. The DNA for the CDR3 is TGCGCCAGCAGCGCCGGACAGCTCTATGGCTACACCTTC. Translated, it gives CASSAGQLYGYTF.

The CDR3 region is CASSQGSDEAGGPYNTQYF. The CDR3 DNA is TGCGCCAGCAGCCAAGGCTCGGATGAAGCGGGAGGGCCTTACAATACGCAGTATTTT. V is TRBV4-1 and J is TRBJ2-3; TRBD2 matches at 10 bases. Germline V gene sequence: CDR1 MGHRA, CDR2 YSYEKL. This CDR3 has 19 amino acids. Germline trimming cut 1 base from V and 7 bases from J; bases unmatched to any gene: 17.

The chain uses TRBV5-1 and TRBJ2-1; 8 nucleotides match TRBD2. Germline CDR1 is SGHRS and CDR2 is YFSETQ. V dropped 2 bases and J dropped 6; count of bases not matched to a gene: 4. The CDR3 covers 14 residues. The CDR3 reads CASSLPGLVNEQFF. CDR3 DNA: TGCGCCAGCAGCTTACCGGGACTAGTCAATGAGCAGTTCTTC.

The chain links TRBV5-5 to TRBJ2-7; TRBD1 agrees at 8 bases. V was clipped by 9 bases and J by 5 bases; unmatched bases: 10. Germline V gene sequence: CDR1 SGHKS, CDR2 YYEKEE (reference sequence). This CDR3 region has 13 residues. The CDR3 coding sequence is TGTGCCACCACAACTGGGACAGGAGACGAGCAGTACTTC. Protein: CATTTGTGDEQYF.

V is TRBV15 and J is TRBJ1-4; 7 bases match TRBD1. CDR1 LNHNV and CDR2 YYDKDF come from the germline V gene (reference sequence). The trim removed 1 base at V and 8 bases at J, leaving 7 bases unmatched. This CDR3 is 15 amino acids long. The CDR3 reads CATSRGQGRTEKLFF. The CDR3 DNA sequence: TGTGCCACCAGCAGAGGACAGGGTCGAACCGAAAAACTGTTTTTT. The entire variable domain, with the rest obtained from reference TRBV15 and TRBJ1-4, is as follows: DAMVIQNPRYQVTQFGKPVTLSCSQTLNHNVMYWYQQKSSQAPKLLFHYYDKDFNNEADTPDNFQSRRPNTSFCFLDIRSPGLGDTAMYLCATSRGQGRTEKLFFGSGTQLSVL.

The chain is built from TRBV5-8 and TRBJ1-2; no clear D. Trimming shortened V by 2 bases and J by 4 bases, and 9 bases separated the two germline ends. This CDR3 spans 13 amino acids. CDR1 and CDR2 from the germline V gene are SGHTS and YDEGEE. CDR3 sequence reads: CASSFGNFYGYTF. CDR3 DNA: TGTGCCAGCAGCTTCGGGAACTTCTATGGCTACACCTTC. Supplemented by reference TRBV5-8 and TRBJ1-2, the full variable domain reads EAGVTQSPTHLIKTRGQQATLRCSPISGHTSVYWYQQALGLGLQFLLWYDEGEERNRGNFPPRFSGRQFPNYSSELNVNALELEDSALYLCASSFGNFYGYTFGSGTRLTVV.

The V and J genes are TRBV5-1 and TRBJ2-3; 7 nucleotides line up with TRBD2. Germline lookup yields CDR1 SGHRS and CDR2 YFSETQ. V was clipped by 3 bases and J by 4 bases; unmatched bases: 11. The CDR3 loop spans 16 amino acids. DNA of the CDR3: TGCGCCAGCAGCTCTAACCTAGGACTAGGACCAGATACGCAGTATTTT. Protein sequence: CASSSNLGLGPDTQYF.

This rearrangement joins TRBV2 to TRBJ1-4; the D is unclear. V shed 7 bases and J shed 0 bases, with 12 bases lying between them. The CDR3 runs 15 residues. Germline V gives CDR1 SNHLY, CDR2 FYNNEI. The CDR3 protein is CASIGNRATNEKLFF. The DNA for the CDR3 is TGTGCCAGCATAGGAAATCGGGCAACTAATGAAAAACTGTTTTTT. Full variable domain (rest looked up from reference TRBV2 and TRBJ1-4): EPEVTQTPSHQVTQMGQEVILRCVPISNHLYFYWYRQILGQKVEFLVSFYNNEISEKSEIFDDQFSVERPDGSNFTLKIRSTKLEDSAMYFCASIGNRATNEKLFFGSGTQLSVL.

This clone was counted a few times. The chain carries TRBV6-1 and TRBJ1-6; 8 bases fit TRBD1. Germline V gene sequence: CDR1 MNHNS, CDR2 SASEGT. Losses at the gene ends were 0 bases for V and 8 bases for J; bases not matched to a gene: 12. This CDR3 has 18 residues. CDR3 DNA sequence: TGTGCCAGCAGTGAAGCGCTGTCCTCGCACAGGGGGTATTCACCCCTCCACTTT. Translating it yields CASSEALSSHRGYSPLHF.

This chain links TRBV6-5 with TRBJ1-5, with 9 nucleotides matching TRBD1. Trimming took 8 bases from V and 7 from J; bases not matched to a gene: 6. This CDR3 comprises 13 residues. In germline, CDR1 is MNHEY, CDR2 SVGAGI. CDR3 sequence: CASHRDRDQPQHF. CDR3 sequence (DNA): TGTGCCAGCCACCGGGACAGGGACCAGCCCCAGCATTTT.

The chain uses TRBV5-1 and TRBJ1-2, with no clear D. Germline V CDR1 and CDR2: SGHRS, YFSETQ. Trimming removed 1 base at V and 0 bases at J, with 10 bases between. This CDR3 contains 15 residues. CDR3 residues: CASSLTQNPNYGYTF. Written as DNA, the CDR3 is TGCGCCAGCAGCTTGACGCAGAACCCTAACTATGGCTACACCTTC. Complete variable domain (other parts from reference TRBV5-1 and TRBJ1-2): KAGVTQTPRYLIKTRGQQVTLSCSPISGHRSVSWYQQTPGQGLQFLFEYFSETQRNKGNFPGRFSGRQFSNSRSEMNVSTLELGDSALYLCASSLTQNPNYGYTFGSGTRLTVV.

V gene TRBV2 combines with J gene TRBJ1-5, with TRBD1 as a possible D gene (5 bases). Germline CDR1 and CDR2: SNHLY and FYNNEI. V shed 7 bases and J shed 4 bases, with 14 bases lying between them. The CDR3 totals 14 residues. DNA of the CDR3: TGTGCCAGCACCCAGGGAGGGGTTAATCAGCCCCAGCATTTT. Residues: CASTQGGVNQPQHF. Complete variable domain (other parts from reference TRBV2 and TRBJ1-5): EPEVTQTPSHQVTQMGQEVILRCVPISNHLYFYWYRQILGQKVEFLVSFYNNEISEKSEIFDDQFSVERPDGSNFTLKIRSTKLEDSAMYFCASTQGGVNQPQHFGDGTRLSIL.

The V gene is TRBV5-1, the J gene TRBJ2-3, with TRBD2 as a possible D gene (6 bases). CDR3 length: 16 residues. Trimming removed 0 bases from V and 4 bases from J, with 15 bases in between. Looked up from germline, CDR1 is SGHRS and CDR2 is YFSETQ. CDR3 region: CASSLVPLPGADTQYF. Here the CDR3 DNA reads TGCGCCAGCAGCTTGGTCCCTCTGCCGGGGGCAGATACGCAGTATTTT.

The chain combines TRBV30 with TRBJ1-4; 7 bases are shared with TRBD1. The J segment lost 7 bases and the V segment lost 0 bases, leaving 2 bases of the junction unmatched. Germline CDR1 and CDR2: GTSNPN and SVGIG (reference sequence). The CDR3 contains 13 residues. This chain's CDR3 is CAWSVQGSEKLFF. The CDR3 region has the DNA TGTGCCTGGAGTGTACAGGGGTCTGAAAAACTGTTTTTT.

The CDR3 region has the DNA TGTGCCAGCGTCCCAGGGGCCCACTCCTACGAGCAGTACTTC. Amino acid sequence: CASVPGAHSYEQYF. This sequence joins TRBV2 and TRBJ2-7, with D perhaps matching TRBD1 (6 bases). V was shortened by 8 bases and J by 0 bases, with 14 bases between the two germline ends. This CDR3 comprises 14 residues. Per germline, CDR1 SNHLY and CDR2 FYNNEI.